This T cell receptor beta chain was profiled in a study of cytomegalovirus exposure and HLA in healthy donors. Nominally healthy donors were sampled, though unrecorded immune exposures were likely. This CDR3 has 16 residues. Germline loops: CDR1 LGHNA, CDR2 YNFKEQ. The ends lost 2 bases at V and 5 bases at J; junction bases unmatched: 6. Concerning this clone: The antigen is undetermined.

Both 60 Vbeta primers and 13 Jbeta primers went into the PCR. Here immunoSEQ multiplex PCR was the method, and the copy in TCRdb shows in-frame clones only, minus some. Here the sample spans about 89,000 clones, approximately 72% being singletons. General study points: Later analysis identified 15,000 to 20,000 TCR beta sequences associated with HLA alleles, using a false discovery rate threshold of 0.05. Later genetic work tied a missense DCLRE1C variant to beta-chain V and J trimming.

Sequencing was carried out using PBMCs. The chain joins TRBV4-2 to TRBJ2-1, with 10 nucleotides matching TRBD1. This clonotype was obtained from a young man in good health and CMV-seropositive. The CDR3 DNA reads TGTGCCAGCAGCCAACCGGACAGGGGGAACAACAATGAGCAGTTCTTC. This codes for CASSQPDRGNNNEQFF.